These 27 T cell receptor beta chains were all obtained from the same sample, sequenced in a study of tumor T cells in aggressive B-cell lymphoma. Method: immunoSEQ multiplex PCR; TCRdb's copy keeps in-frame clones and lacks some. The table has about 10,000 clones, approximately 85% seen once. Sample: tumor tissue. The receptors derive from an adult with diffuse large B cell lymphoma.

This chain connects TRBV30 to TRBJ2-1, with D possibly matching TRBD2 (6 bases). CDR1 GTSNPN and CDR2 SVGIG come from the germline V gene (reference sequence). The CDR3 loop spans 15 amino acids. Between the trimmed V and J ends, which lost 6 bases and 7 bases, there was a span of 22 bases. CDR3 sequence: CACLPGGRMRNEQFF. CDR3 in DNA: TGTGCCTGCCTCCCCGGGGGTAGGATGAGAAATGAGCAGTTCTTC.

This clone has just one count. The chain is built from TRBV4-2 and TRBJ2-7, with 9 bases aligning to TRBD1. V lost 0 bases and J lost 4; bases outside the gene matches: 4. Per the germline V gene, CDR1 is LGHNA and CDR2 is YNFKEQ. This CDR3 spans 15 amino acids. CDR3: CASSQDTGGAYEQYF. The CDR3 DNA follows: TGTGCCAGCAGCCAAGATACAGGGGGCGCGTACGAGCAGTACTTC.

The chain carries TRBV9 and TRBJ2-5; 7 bases match TRBD2. The J call may be wrong; the DNA end is better matched by TRBJ2-7. Looked up from germline, CDR1 is SGDLS and CDR2 is YYNGEE. The CDR3 consists of 16 residues. The CDR3 loop reads CASGRSGTASPYEQYF. The CDR3 DNA is TGTGCCAGCGGTAGGAGCGGGACCGCTTCCCCCTACGAGCAGTACTTC.

J is TRBJ2-1 and V is TRBV18; D gene unclear. Germline CDR1 KGHSH, CDR2 LQKENI. This CDR3 has 13 residues. Trimming left V 2 bases short and J 2 bases short, with 4 bases between. Here the CDR3 reads CASSPIAYNEQFF. The CDR3 nucleotides read TGTGCCAGCTCACCAATCGCCTACAATGAGCAGTTCTTC.

This clone was seen just once. This chain connects TRBV27 to TRBJ2-1; 8 nucleotides line up with TRBD2. This CDR3 is built from 13 residues. Germline V gene lookup returns CDR1 MNHEY and CDR2 SMNVEV (reference sequence). V lost 6 bases and J lost 9; bases outside the gene matches: 7. In DNA form, the CDR3 reads TGTGCCAGCAGGGGACTAGGAGTAGGTGAGCAGTTCTTC. Amino acids: CASRGLGVGEQFF.

The rearrangement links TRBV4-3 to TRBJ1-2; D possibly corresponds to TRBD1 (5 bases). The CDR3 runs to 14 residues. CDR1 is LGHNA, CDR2 YSLEER, per germline. Trimming cost V 1 base and J 6 bases, with 12 bases left between them. The CDR3: CASSQGTFDHGYTF. The CDR3 coding sequence is TGCGCCAGCAGCCAAGGGACATTCGACCATGGCTACACCTTC.

In regard to this clone: The junction departs from the called germline gene at one end, perhaps through a read error. The V gene is TRBV20-1, the J gene TRBJ2-1, with TRBD2 matching over 9 bases. Germline V lookup: CDR1 DFQATT, CDR2 SNEGSKA (reference sequence). The CDR3 sequence is 11 residues long. The CDR3 region has the DNA TGTAGTGCGGGAGGGAACAATGAGCAGTTCTTC. This codes for CSAGGNNEQFF.

The chain combines TRBV11-1 with TRBJ2-5, with 7 bases that match TRBD2. The end of the DNA aligns better with TRBJ2-7, so the J call may be wrong. Germline lookup yields CDR1 SGHAT and CDR2 FQDESV (reference sequence). The CDR3 has 13 amino acids. The CDR3 is CASGRDYNYEQYF. CDR3 nucleotides: TGTGCCAGCGGCCGGGACTATAACTACGAGCAGTACTTC.

The genes are TRBV4-3 and TRBJ2-1; 11 bases line up with TRBD2. The CDR3 consists of 16 residues. V shed 1 base and J 5 bases; nucleotides not matched to a gene: 4. The germline V gene has CDR1 LGHNA and CDR2 YSLEER. Written as DNA, the CDR3 is TGCGCCAGCAGCCAAGTTAGCGGGAGGGCTAACAATGAGCAGTTCTTC. Its protein product is CASSQVSGRANNEQFF.

V is TRBV19 and J is TRBJ2-7; TRBD2 matches 10 bases. Germline CDR1 LNHDA, CDR2 SQIVND (reference sequence). The V segment lost 5 bases and the J segment 4 bases; nucleotides outside the gene matches: 8. The CDR3 has 15 residues. The CDR3 region has the DNA TGTGCCAGTAGTGAAACTAGCGGGACGTCTTACGAGCAGTACTTC. It specifies CASSETSGTSYEQYF.

Only one count was recorded for this clone. The chain links TRBV4-1 to TRBJ2-3; the D gene is possibly TRBD1 (5 bases). Per the germline V gene, CDR1 is MGHRA and CDR2 is YSYEKL. V was clipped by 3 bases and J by 0 bases, with 16 bases between them. The CDR3 totals 17 residues. This CDR3 reads CASSQDTTMRSTDTQYF. The CDR3 bases are TGCGCCAGCAGCCAGGACACCACCATGAGGAGCACAGATACGCAGTATTTT.

The chain combines TRBV27 with TRBJ1-2; weak D call: TRBD1 (6 bases). The CDR3 spans 12 residues. V dropped 6 bases and J dropped 8 bases, with 13 bases sitting between them. Per the germline V gene, CDR1 is MNHEY and CDR2 is SMNVEV (reference sequence). This chain's CDR3 is CASSDRITGYTF. CDR3 coding DNA: TGTGCCAGCAGCGACAGGATAACGGGCTACACCTTC.

The chain has TRBV4-3 and TRBJ2-7, with 9 positions matching TRBD1. This CDR3 has 14 amino acids. Germline V gene data show CDR1 as LGHNA and CDR2 as YSLEER. J lost 2 bases, V lost 4 bases, and 3 bases had no gene match. In DNA, the CDR3 is TGCGCCAGCAGCCGTCGGACAGGGGCCTACGAGCAGTACTTC. Amino acid sequence: CASSRRTGAYEQYF.

In this sample, this clone turned up a few times. The chain carries TRBV19 and TRBJ1-6, with 7 bases fitting TRBD1. This CDR3 has 15 amino acids. Looked up from germline, CDR1 is LNHDA and CDR2 is SQIVND (reference sequence). Trimming cost V 5 bases and J 10 bases; bases outside gene matches: 11. In DNA form, the CDR3 reads TGTGCCAGTAGTCCCATCAAGGAGGGGGCGTCACCCCTCCACTTT. Protein product: CASSPIKEGASPLHF.

The rearrangement joins TRBV6-5 to TRBJ1-1; no firm D call. V was clipped by 0 bases and J by 5 bases, with 7 bases between them. This CDR3 has 13 amino acids. Germline V CDR1 and CDR2: MNHEY, SVGAGI. The CDR3 DNA sequence: TGTGCCAGCAGTTACTCGGGCAGAACTGAAGCTTTCTTT. It translates to CASSYSGRTEAFF.

The chain combines TRBV27 with TRBJ2-1, with TRBD2 identical over 12 bases. V lost 3 bases and J lost 10; bases outside the gene matches: 4. The length of the CDR3 is 14 residues. The germline CDR1 and CDR2 sequences are MNHEY and SMNVEV (reference sequence). The chain's CDR3 is CASSFLAGGNEQFF. CDR3 nucleotide sequence: TGTGCCAGCAGTTTTCTAGCGGGAGGGAACGAGCAGTTCTTC.

V is TRBV7-2 and J is TRBJ2-3; 7 positions match TRBD2. Per germline, CDR1 SGHTA and CDR2 FQGNSA. The CDR3 has 14 amino acids. With V trimmed by 3 bases and J by 4 bases, 4 bases remained unmatched. The CDR3 nucleotides read TGTGCCAGCAGCTTGGGCGGGAGCTCAGATACGCAGTATTTT. It yields the protein CASSLGGSSDTQYF. The whole variable domain, remainder taken from reference TRBV7-2 and TRBJ2-3, is GAGVSQSPSNKVTEKGKDVELRCDPISGHTALYWYRQSLGQGLEFLIYFQGNSAPDKSGLPSDRFSAERTGGSVSTLTIQRTQQEDSAVYLCASSLGGSSDTQYFGPGTRLTVL.

CDR3 loop: CASSPTLDRNQPQHF. Written as DNA, the CDR3 is TGTGCCAGCTCACCAACTTTGGACAGAAATCAGCCCCAGCATTTT. The rearrangement joins TRBV18 to TRBJ1-5, with a tentative D call TRBD1 (6 bases). Trimming left V 2 bases short and J 4 bases short, with 12 bases between. The CDR3 runs 15 residues. Germline CDR1 and CDR2: KGHSH and LQKENI. Full variable domain (remainder filled in from reference TRBV18 and TRBJ1-5): NAGVMQNPRHLVRRRGQEARLRCSPMKGHSHVYWYRQLPEEGLKFMVYLQKENIIDESGMPKERFSAEFPKEGPSILRIQQVVRGDSAAYFCASSPTLDRNQPQHFGDGTRLSIL.

V usage is TRBV18 and J usage is TRBJ2-3; D is ambiguous. Trimming removed 0 bases from V and 8 bases from J, with 12 bases in between. The CDR3 runs 14 residues. CDR1 KGHSH and CDR2 LQKENI come from the germline V gene. Here the CDR3 DNA reads TGTGCCAGCTCACCACCGTACTCCCTGCTTACGCAGTATTTT. Translating gives CASSPPYSLLTQYF.

The rearrangement joins TRBV29-1 to TRBJ2-7, with 8 bases that match TRBD2. V was clipped by 7 bases and J by 3 bases; unmatched bases: 14. The CDR3 extends over 15 amino acids. The V gene's germline CDR1 is SQVTM and CDR2 ANQGSEA. In DNA, the CDR3 is TGCAGCGCCGAGGGGGGTCGGGGGGGATTCTACGAGCAGTACTTC. Residues: CSAEGGRGGFYEQYF.

The J gene is TRBJ1-1, the V gene TRBV6-6; 7 bases align to TRBD1. The CDR3 contains 13 residues. V gave up 6 bases and J gave up 4 bases; unmatched junction bases: 5. Germline V gene lookup returns CDR1 MNHNY and CDR2 SVGAGI (reference sequence). CDR3 sequence: CASSPGTVTEAFF. The CDR3 coding sequence is TGTGCCAGCAGCCCTGGGACAGTCACTGAAGCTTTCTTT.

In its sample, this clone was seen once. CDR3 DNA: TGCAGCGTTGATAAGACCGGGGACAGCTATGGCTACACCTTC. Translated: CSVDKTGDSYGYTF. The chain links TRBV29-1 to TRBJ1-2; 7 nucleotides line up with TRBD1. The germline V gene has CDR1 SQVTM and CDR2 ANQGSEA. This CDR3 is 14 amino acids long. J gave up 4 bases and V 3 bases, and 8 bases lay outside the gene matches.

The chain couples TRBV18 to TRBJ1-5; D gene unclear. CDR1 and CDR2 from the germline V gene are KGHSH and LQKENI. The CDR3 is 15 amino acids. Trimming cost V 2 bases and J 4 bases, with 12 bases left between them. The CDR3 DNA reads TGTGCCAGCTCACCAGGGAGGGTAGGGAATCAGCCCCAGCATTTT. This translates into CASSPGRVGNQPQHF.

This rearrangement joins TRBV28 to TRBJ1-6; no definite D call. V lost 7 bases and J lost 6, with 13 bases in between. The CDR3 extends over 14 amino acids. Germline CDR1 reads MDHEN; CDR2 reads SYDVKM. CDR3 nucleotides: TGTGCCAGCACTGTTCCCTCGGGTAATTCACCCCTCCACTTT. Protein: CASTVPSGNSPLHF.

This rearrangement joins TRBV18 to TRBJ2-7; D unresolved. This CDR3 comprises 14 residues. Trimming stripped 5 bases from V and 3 bases from J, with 14 bases between. The germline V gene has CDR1 KGHSH and CDR2 LQKENI. This chain's CDR3 is CASSATGGLYEQYF. CDR3 in DNA: TGTGCCAGCTCAGCTACTGGCGGCCTCTACGAGCAGTACTTC.

The chain is built from TRBV2 and TRBJ2-3; 8 positions match TRBD2. Germline V lookup: CDR1 SNHLY, CDR2 FYNNEI. Trimming took 6 bases from V and 1 from J; bases not matched to a gene: 6. The CDR3 covers 15 residues. This chain's CDR3 is CASRERAGGTDTQYF. Written as DNA, the CDR3 is TGTGCCAGCAGAGAACGAGCGGGGGGCACAGATACGCAGTATTTT.

This clone showed up just once. A junction boundary mismatches the germline segment, possibly from a read error. V usage is TRBV11-3 and J usage is TRBJ2-1, with TRBD2 matching 12 bases. This CDR3 contains 15 residues. Germline assignment: CDR1 SGHNT and CDR2 YENEEA. DNA for the CDR3: TGTGCCAGCAGCTGGACTAGCGGGATCTACAATGAGCGGTTCTTC. It yields the protein CASSWTSGIYNERFF.